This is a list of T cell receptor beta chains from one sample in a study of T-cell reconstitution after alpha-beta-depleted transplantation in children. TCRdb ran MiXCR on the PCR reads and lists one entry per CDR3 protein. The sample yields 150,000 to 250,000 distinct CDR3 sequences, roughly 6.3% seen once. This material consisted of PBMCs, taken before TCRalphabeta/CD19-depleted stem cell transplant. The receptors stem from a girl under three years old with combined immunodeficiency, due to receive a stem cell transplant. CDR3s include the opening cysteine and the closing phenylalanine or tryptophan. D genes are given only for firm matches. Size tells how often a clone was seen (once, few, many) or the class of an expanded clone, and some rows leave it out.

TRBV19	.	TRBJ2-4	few	CASSPLRLGKNIQYF	TGTGCCAGTAGCCCCCTGCGACTAGGGAAAAACATTCAGTACTTC
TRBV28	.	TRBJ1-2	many	CATGANYGYTF	TGTGCCACGGGGGCGAACTATGGCTACACCTTC
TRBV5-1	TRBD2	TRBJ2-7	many	CASSLNGGGTYEQYF	TGCGCCAGCAGCCTGAACGGCGGGGGAACCTACGAGCAGTACTTC
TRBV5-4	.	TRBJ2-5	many	CASSLSMLETQYF	TGTGCCAGCAGCTTGTCGATGTTAGAGACCCAGTACTTC
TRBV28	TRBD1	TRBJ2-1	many	CASSSLTAGQGDSYNEQFF	TGTGCCAGCAGTTCCCTTACTGCCGGACAGGGGGACTCCTACAATGAGCAGTTCTTC
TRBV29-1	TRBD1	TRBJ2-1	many	CSVDTPILQQGLFF	TGCAGCGTTGATACCCCAATACTACAACAGGGGCTATTCTTC
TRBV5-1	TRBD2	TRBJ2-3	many	CASSLKREATDTQYF	TGCGCCAGCAGCTTGAAGCGGGAGGCCACAGATACGCAGTATTTT
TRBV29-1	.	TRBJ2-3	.	CSTYYRVRTDTQYF	TGCAGCACCTACTACAGGGTTCGCACAGATACGCAGTATTTT
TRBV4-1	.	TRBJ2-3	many	CASSQVYSDTQYF	TGCGCCAGCAGCCAGGTTTATTCAGATACGCAGTATTTT
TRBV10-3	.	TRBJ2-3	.	CAISGGFRPSTDTQYF	TGTGCCATCAGTGGAGGCTTTCGGCCCAGCACAGATACGCAGTATTTT
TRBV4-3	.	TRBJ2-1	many	CASSQNRDSYNEQFF	TGCGCCAGCAGCCAAAACCGGGACTCGTACAATGAGCAGTTCTTC